This is a list of T cell receptor beta chains from one sample in a study of cytomegalovirus exposure and HLA in healthy donors. Measured with immunoSEQ multiplex PCR; TCRdb has only the in-frame clones, and not every one. Among 140,000 to 150,000 clones, roughly three fifths were seen once, and the ten largest hold approximately 6.5%. The sequenced sample was PBMCs. The receptors shown here come from a woman between 55 and 75 years old in good health and CMV-seronegative. The CDR3 runs from the conserved cysteine through the conserved F or W. D genes are given only for firm matches. Clone size is stated in some rows and not others, as once, few, many or a class when expanded.

d_call	j_call	clone_size	v_call	cdr3_nt	cdr3_aa
TRBD1	TRBJ1-3	NA	TRBV7-2	TGTGCCAGCAGCTCCCACTCGACAGGGCCCATCTCTGGAAACACCATATATTTT	CASSSHSTGPISGNTIYF
TRBD2	TRBJ2-3	NA	TRBV25-1	TGTGCCAGCAGCCCCCAACTAGCGCCGAGCACAGATACGCAGTATTTT	CASSPQLAPSTDTQYF
NA	TRBJ1-5	NA	TRBV9	TGTGCCAGCAGTGCCAGGGCAGATAGCAATCAGCCCCAGCATTTT	CASSARADSNQPQHF
TRBD2	TRBJ2-3	NA	TRBV7-2	TGTGCCAGCAGCTTAAACGCGGTAGCGGGGGGAAGCAATACGCAGTATTTT	CASSLNAVAGGSNTQYF
TRBD1	TRBJ2-7	NA	TRBV7-3	TGTGCCAGCAGCTTAACGAAGGACAGGGGTTACGAGCAGTACTTC	CASSLTKDRGYEQYF
TRBD1	TRBJ2-4	NA	TRBV5-4	TGTGCCAGCAGCTTAGACAGGGCAACCTCCCGGGACATTCAGTACTTC	CASSLDRATSRDIQYF
NA	TRBJ2-4	NA	TRBV7-9	TGTGCCAGCAGCTTGAGGGGGATCCTAGGAGGAAACATTCAGTACTTC	CASSLRGILGGNIQYF
NA	TRBJ2-4	NA	TRBV25-1	TGTGCCAGCAGTGAATGGGAGCTAGGGAAAAACATTCAGTACTTC	CASSEWELGKNIQYF
TRBD2	TRBJ2-1	few	TRBV7-9	TGTGCCAGCAGCATGGGACTAGCGGGAGGAGGTGAGCAGTTCTTC	CASSMGLAGGGEQFF
TRBD1	TRBJ2-3	few	TRBV18	TGTGCCAGCTCACCACGACAGGGGGGGACAGATACGCAGTATTTT	CASSPRQGGTDTQYF
TRBD1	TRBJ2-2	few	TRBV4-3	TGCGCCAGCAGCGACAGGGGCAACACCGGGGAGCTGTTTTTT	CASSDRGNTGELFF
NA	TRBJ1-2	NA	TRBV5-5	TGTGCCAGCAGCTTGTTCCTTAGTGGCTACACCTTC	CASSLFLSGYTF
TRBD2	TRBJ2-7	NA	TRBV7-9	TGTGCCAGCAGCTTAGGTGCCCTGGGACTAAAATCTCGTTACGAGCAGTACTTC	CASSLGALGLKSRYEQYF
NA	TRBJ2-1	NA	TRBV28	TGTGCCAGCAACCTGGACAGGGCCCGGGACTACCACATCTTC	CASNLDRARDYHIF
TRBD1	TRBJ2-3	NA	TRBV7-2	TGTGCCAGCAGCTCCACCGGGACAGGGGTAACAGATACGCAGTATTTT	CASSSTGTGVTDTQYF
TRBD1	TRBJ2-6	NA	TRBV28	TGTGCCAGCAGTCTCTACAGGGGGCAGTCTTCTGAGGCCAACGTCCTGACTTTC	CASSLYRGQSSEANVLTF
TRBD2	TRBJ2-2	few	TRBV11-2	TGTGCCAGCAGCCTAGTAGCGGGGGGGACCGGGGAGCTGTTTTTT	CASSLVAGGTGELFF
TRBD2	TRBJ2-3	NA	TRBV5-1	TGCGCCAGCAGCGTAGGGACTAGCGGGAGTACAGATACGCAGTATTTT	CASSVGTSGSTDTQYF
TRBD1	TRBJ2-7	NA	TRBV4-3	TGCGCCAGCAGCCAAGATATAGGGGGCTCCGGCTACGAGCAGTACTTC	CASSQDIGGSGYEQYF
NA	TRBJ1-5	NA	TRBV7-2	TGTGCCAGCAGCCACCGGGGGGGGAATCAGCCCCAGCATTTT	CASSHRGGNQPQHF
NA	TRBJ1-1	NA	TRBV7-2	TGTGCCAGCAGCTTAGCCACCGGGACACAAGCTTTCTTT	CASSLATGTQAFF
NA	TRBJ2-1	NA	TRBV7-9	TGTGCCAGCAGTTCTAGTACCCACAATGAGCAGTTCTTC	CASSSSTHNEQFF